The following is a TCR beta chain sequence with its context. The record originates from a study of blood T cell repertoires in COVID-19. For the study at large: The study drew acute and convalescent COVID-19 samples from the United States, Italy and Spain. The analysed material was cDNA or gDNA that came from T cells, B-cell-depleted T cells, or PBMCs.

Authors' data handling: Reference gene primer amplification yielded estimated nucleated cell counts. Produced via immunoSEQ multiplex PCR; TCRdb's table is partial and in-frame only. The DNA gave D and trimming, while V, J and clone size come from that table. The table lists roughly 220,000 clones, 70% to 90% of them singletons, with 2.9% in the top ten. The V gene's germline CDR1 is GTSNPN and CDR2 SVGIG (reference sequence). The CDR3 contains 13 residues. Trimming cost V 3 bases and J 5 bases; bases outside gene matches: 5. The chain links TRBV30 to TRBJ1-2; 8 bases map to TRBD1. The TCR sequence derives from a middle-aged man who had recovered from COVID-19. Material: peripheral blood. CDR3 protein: CAWRGQAPYGYTF. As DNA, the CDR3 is TGTGCCTGGAGGGGACAGGCCCCTTATGGCTACACCTTC.